This record concerns one T cell receptor (beta chain) sequence. The target antigen is unknown. TCRdb keeps only in-frame clones here, not all; method: immunoSEQ multiplex PCR. This sample has under 50,000 clones; around 92% occur once, and the top ten carry nearly 9.5%. The entry originates in a study of OX40 agonist ivuxolimab in advanced cancers. As for the study in general: People who had prior anti-PD-1, anti-PD-L1 or anti-CTLA-4 therapy could take part, and around 39% had some.

Notes on the study in general: Antigens targeted by the expanded peripheral T cells were not determined. At doses 0.1 to 3.0 mg/kg, CD4+ and CD8+ clones expanded.

The CDR3 runs 14 residues. Germline V CDR1 and CDR2: LNHDA, SQIVND (reference sequence). Trimming cost V 5 bases and J 7 bases; bases outside gene matches: 9. The material sequenced was CD4+ or CD8+ T cells sorted from blood, taken in a trial of the OX40 agonist ivuxolimab. This chain uses TRBV19 with TRBJ1-2, with 8 bases that match TRBD1. The source is an adult with an advanced solid tumor such as melanoma, head and neck, liver or kidney cancer. CDR3 amino acids: CASSPRTGLTGYTF. The CDR3 DNA follows: TGTGCCAGTAGTCCCCGGACAGGGCTGACTGGCTACACCTTC.